This is a list of T cell receptor beta chains from one sample in a study of vaccination and CD4 T cells after COVID-19. No cognate antigen is known for these TCRs. TCRdb redid the calling of the PCR reads with MiXCR, one entry per CDR3 protein. The table records about 19,000 distinct CDR3 sequences, roughly 48% of them present only once. The sequencing here drew on CD4+ T cells from blood, cultured in vitro, taken before SARS-CoV-2 vaccination. These receptors originate from a human donor who had recovered from COVID-19. Each CDR3 is given with its conserved first and last residue. Each record gives: J gene, clone size, V gene, CDR3 protein. The listing skips clone size in some rows; elsewhere it reads once, few, many or a size class.

>TRBJ2-5|-|TRBV7-2
CASSTTRLETQYF
>TRBJ1-2|-|TRBV5-4
CTSSLGGEDTF
>TRBJ2-5|-|TRBV5-1
CASSLGGSNMETQYF
>TRBJ2-5|-|TRBV24-1
CATSDPAGTSGRIGETQYF
>TRBJ1-2|-|TRBV6-5
CASSYSTLRQGYGYTF
>TRBJ2-5|-|TRBV19
CASSMSNKETQYF
>TRBJ1-2|-|TRBV29-1
CSVESGWQGGYGYTF
>TRBJ2-7|-|TRBV20-1
CSASPSYEQYF
>TRBJ2-7|-|TRBV20-1
CSANRQGTYEQYF
>TRBJ2-3|-|TRBV7-2
CASSYTSGRTDTQYF
>TRBJ1-1|few|TRBV20-1
CSGREGNTEAFF
>TRBJ1-5|-|TRBV30
CAWSVFGGAQPQHF
>TRBJ2-5|-|TRBV27
CASSRDLAGQETQYF
>TRBJ2-7|-|TRBV6-5
CASSYSSPGIYEQYF
>TRBJ1-3|-|TRBV6-1
CASSPQSSGNTIYF
>TRBJ1-5|-|TRBV7-2
CASNTGTWSNQPQHF
>TRBJ1-1|-|TRBV7-9
CASSPIWTANTEAFF
>TRBJ2-3|-|TRBV20-1
CSARAFGGTTPGDTQYF
>TRBJ1-5|-|TRBV7-9
CASSLVSGTRAIYQPQHF
>TRBJ2-2|few|TRBV28
CASITSGLTNTGELFF
>TRBJ2-3|-|TRBV20-1
CSASLGSTDTQYF
>TRBJ2-1|-|TRBV6-2/TRBV6-3
CASSPEGLAVNNEQFF
>TRBJ1-1|once|TRBV27
CASSPWGVRRRRTEAFF